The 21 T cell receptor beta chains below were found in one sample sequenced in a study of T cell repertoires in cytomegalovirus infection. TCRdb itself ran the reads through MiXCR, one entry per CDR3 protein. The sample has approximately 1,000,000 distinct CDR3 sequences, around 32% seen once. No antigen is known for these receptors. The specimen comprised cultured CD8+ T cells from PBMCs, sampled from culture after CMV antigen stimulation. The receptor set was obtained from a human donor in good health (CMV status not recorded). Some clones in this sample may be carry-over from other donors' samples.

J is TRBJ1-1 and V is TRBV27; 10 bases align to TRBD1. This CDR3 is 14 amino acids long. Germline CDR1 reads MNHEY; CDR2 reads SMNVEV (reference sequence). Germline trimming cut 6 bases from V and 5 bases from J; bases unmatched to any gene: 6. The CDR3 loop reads CASRPGQGTTEAFF. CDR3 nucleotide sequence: TGTGCCAGCAGGCCGGGACAGGGGACAACTGAAGCTTTCTTT.

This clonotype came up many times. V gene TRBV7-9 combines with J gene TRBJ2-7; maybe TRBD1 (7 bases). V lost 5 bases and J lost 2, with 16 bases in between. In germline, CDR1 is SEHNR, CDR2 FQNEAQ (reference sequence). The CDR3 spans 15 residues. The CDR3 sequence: CASSPETGRTYEQYV. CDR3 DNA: TGTGCCAGCAGCCCCGAGACAGGGAGGACCTACGAGCAGTACGTC.

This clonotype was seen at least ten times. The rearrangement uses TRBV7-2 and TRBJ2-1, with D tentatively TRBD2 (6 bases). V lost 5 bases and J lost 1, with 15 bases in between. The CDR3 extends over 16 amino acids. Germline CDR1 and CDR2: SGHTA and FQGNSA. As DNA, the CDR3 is TGTGCCAGCAGCCCCCATCGGGGGTCATCCTACAATGAGCAGTTCTTC. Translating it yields CASSPHRGSSYNEQFF.

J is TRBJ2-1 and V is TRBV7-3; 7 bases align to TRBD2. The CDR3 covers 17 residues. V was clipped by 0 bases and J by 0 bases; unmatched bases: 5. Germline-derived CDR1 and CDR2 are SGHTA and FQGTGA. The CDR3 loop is CASSLTRRGSSYNEQFF. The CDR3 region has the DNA TGTGCCAGCAGCTTAACTAGGCGGGGGAGCTCCTACAATGAGCAGTTCTTC. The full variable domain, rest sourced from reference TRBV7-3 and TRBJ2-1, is GAGVSQTPSNKVTEKGKYVELRCDPISGHTALYWYRQSLGQGPEFLIYFQGTGAADDSGLPNDRFFAVRPEGSVSTLKIQRTERGDSAVYLCASSLTRRGSSYNEQFFGPGTRLTVL.

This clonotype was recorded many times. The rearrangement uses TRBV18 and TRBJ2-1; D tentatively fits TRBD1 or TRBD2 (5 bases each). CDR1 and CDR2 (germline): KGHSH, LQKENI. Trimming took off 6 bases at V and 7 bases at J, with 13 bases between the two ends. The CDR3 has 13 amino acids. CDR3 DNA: TGTGCCAGCTCGCCCGGGACCCTTAATGAGCAGTTCTTC. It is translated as CASSPGTLNEQFF.

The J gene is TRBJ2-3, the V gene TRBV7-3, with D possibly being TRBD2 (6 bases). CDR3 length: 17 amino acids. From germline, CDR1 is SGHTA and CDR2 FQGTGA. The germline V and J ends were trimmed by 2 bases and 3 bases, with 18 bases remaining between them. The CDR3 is CASSLEGSAGLTDTQYF. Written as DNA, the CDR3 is TGTGCCAGCAGCTTAGAAGGGTCGGCGGGGCTTACAGATACGCAGTATTTT.

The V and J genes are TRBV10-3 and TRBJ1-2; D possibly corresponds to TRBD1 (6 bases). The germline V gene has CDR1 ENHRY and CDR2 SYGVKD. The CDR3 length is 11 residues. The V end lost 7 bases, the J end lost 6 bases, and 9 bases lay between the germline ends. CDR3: CAINRQDGYTF. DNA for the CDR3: TGTGCCATCAATCGACAGGATGGCTACACCTTC.

CDR3 in DNA: TGTGCCAGCAGTTACTCAGCTAGGAACACCGGGGAGCTGTTTTTT. Protein sequence: CASSYSARNTGELFF. This chain links TRBV6-6 with TRBJ2-2; D call uncertain. CDR1 is MNHNY, CDR2 SVGAGI, per germline (reference sequence). Trimming took off 0 bases at V and 1 base at J, with 6 bases between the two ends. The CDR3 contains 15 residues.

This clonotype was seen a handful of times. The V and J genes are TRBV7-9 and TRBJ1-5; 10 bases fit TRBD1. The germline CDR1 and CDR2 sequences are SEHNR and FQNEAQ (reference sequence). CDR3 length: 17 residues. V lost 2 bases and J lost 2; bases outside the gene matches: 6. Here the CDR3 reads CASSLSGQGLGNQPQHF. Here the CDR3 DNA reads TGTGCCAGCAGCTTATCGGGACAGGGGCTGGGCAATCAGCCCCAGCATTTT.

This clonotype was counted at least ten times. The CDR3 sequence is CASSFPGAGELFF. The CDR3 nucleotides read TGTGCCAGCAGTTTCCCCGGGGCCGGGGAGCTGTTTTTT. V and J are TRBV27 and TRBJ2-2, with D possibly TRBD2 on 5 matching bases. Trimming shortened V by 3 bases and J by 6 bases, and 8 bases separated the two germline ends. From germline, CDR1 is MNHEY and CDR2 SMNVEV (reference sequence). The CDR3 runs to 13 residues.

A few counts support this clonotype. CDR3 residues: CASNGAPYGYTF. The DNA for the CDR3 is TGTGCCAGCAATGGGGCTCCCTATGGCTACACCTTC. The chain employs TRBV6-5 and TRBJ1-2; maybe TRBD1 (5 bases). Germline V CDR1 and CDR2: MNHEY, SVGAGI. The CDR3 covers 12 residues. The ends were cut back, 7 bases at V and 4 bases at J, with 10 bases in the middle.

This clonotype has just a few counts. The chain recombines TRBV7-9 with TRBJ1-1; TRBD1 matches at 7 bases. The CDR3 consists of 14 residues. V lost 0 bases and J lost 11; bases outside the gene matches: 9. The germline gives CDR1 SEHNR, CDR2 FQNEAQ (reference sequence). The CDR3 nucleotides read TGTGCCAGCAGCTTAGCGGGCAGGGGGTTAGAGGCTTTCTTT. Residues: CASSLAGRGLEAFF.

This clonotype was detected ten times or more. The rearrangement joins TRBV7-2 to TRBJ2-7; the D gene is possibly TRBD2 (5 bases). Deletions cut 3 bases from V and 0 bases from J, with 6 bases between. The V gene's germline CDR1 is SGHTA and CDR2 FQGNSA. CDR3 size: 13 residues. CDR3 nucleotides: TGTGCCAGCAGCTTCGGGGACTCCTACGAGCAGTACTTC. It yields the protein CASSFGDSYEQYF.

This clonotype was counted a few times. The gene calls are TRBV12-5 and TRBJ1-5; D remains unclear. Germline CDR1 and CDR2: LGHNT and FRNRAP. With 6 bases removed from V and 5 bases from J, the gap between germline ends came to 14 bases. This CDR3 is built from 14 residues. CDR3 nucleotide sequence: TGTGCTAGTGGCGATGACAAGGTTCATCAGCCCCAGCATTTT. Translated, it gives CASGDDKVHQPQHF.

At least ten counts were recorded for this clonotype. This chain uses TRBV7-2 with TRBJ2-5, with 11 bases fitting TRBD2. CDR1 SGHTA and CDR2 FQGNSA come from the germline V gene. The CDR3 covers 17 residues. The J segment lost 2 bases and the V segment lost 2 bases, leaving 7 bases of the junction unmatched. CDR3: CASSLRDWTSGQETQYF. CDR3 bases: TGTGCCAGCAGCTTACGCGATTGGACTAGCGGGCAAGAGACCCAGTACTTC.

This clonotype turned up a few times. In DNA, the CDR3 is TGTGCCAGCAGTCCTCAATCGGACAGCTACTACGAGCAGTACTTC. Its protein is CASSPQSDSYYEQYF. The chain combines TRBV5-8 with TRBJ2-7; tentative D call: TRBD1 (6 bases). The germline V gene encodes CDR1 SGHTS and CDR2 YDEGEE. This CDR3 is 15 amino acids long. Trimming cost V 5 bases and J 3 bases, with 18 bases left between them.

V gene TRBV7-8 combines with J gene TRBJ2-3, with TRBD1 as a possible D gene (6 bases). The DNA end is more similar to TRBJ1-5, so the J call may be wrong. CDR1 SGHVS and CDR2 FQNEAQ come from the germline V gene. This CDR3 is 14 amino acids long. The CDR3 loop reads CASSLIGGTDTQHF. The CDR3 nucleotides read TGTGCCAGCAGCTTAATAGGGGGAACAGATACGCAGCATTTT.

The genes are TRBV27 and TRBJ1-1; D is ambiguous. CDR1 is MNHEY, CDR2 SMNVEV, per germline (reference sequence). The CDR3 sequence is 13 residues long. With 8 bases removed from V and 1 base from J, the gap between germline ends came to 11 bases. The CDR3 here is CASQRMWNTEAFF. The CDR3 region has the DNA TGTGCCAGCCAAAGGATGTGGAACACTGAAGCTTTCTTT.

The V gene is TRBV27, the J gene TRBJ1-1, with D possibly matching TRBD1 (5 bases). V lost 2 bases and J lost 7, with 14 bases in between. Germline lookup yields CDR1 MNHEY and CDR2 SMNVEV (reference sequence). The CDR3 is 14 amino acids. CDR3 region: CASSLQGLTSEAFF. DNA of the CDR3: TGTGCCAGCAGTTTACAGGGCCTAACTAGTGAAGCTTTCTTT.

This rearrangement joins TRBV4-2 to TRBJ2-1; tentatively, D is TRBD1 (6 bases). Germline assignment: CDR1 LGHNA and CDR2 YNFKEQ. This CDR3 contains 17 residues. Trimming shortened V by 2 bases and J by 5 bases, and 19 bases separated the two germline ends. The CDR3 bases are TGTGCCAGCAGCCAAAATCCTAGGGGGTTTCTCGACAATGAGCAGTTCTTC. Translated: CASSQNPRGFLDNEQFF.

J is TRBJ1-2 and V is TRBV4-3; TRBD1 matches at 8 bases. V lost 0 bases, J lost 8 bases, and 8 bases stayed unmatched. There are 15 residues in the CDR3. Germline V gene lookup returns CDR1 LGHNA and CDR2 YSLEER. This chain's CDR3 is CASSQEPMTGDGYTF. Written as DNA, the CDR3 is TGCGCCAGCAGCCAAGAACCGATGACAGGGGACGGCTACACCTTC.